The 14 T cell receptor beta chains below come from one sample, sequenced in a study of blood T cell repertoires in COVID-19. This table comes from immunoSEQ multiplex PCR, and its TCRdb copy is limited to in-frame clones, with some not included. The data hold approximately 240,000 clones, with about nine tenths observed a single time. Sample: peripheral blood. These receptors all come from a man aged 25 to 40 with COVID-19, enrolled during active disease.

CDR3 sequence reads: CASSGLHSGELFF. The CDR3 DNA is TGTGCCAGCAGTGGACTACATAGCGGGGAGCTGTTTTTT. The V call is TRBV2, the J call TRBJ2-2; a weak D match, TRBD2 (5 bases). The germline CDR1 and CDR2 sequences are SNHLY and FYNNEI. The CDR3 totals 13 residues. V lost 4 bases and J 7 bases, leaving 10 bases between the germline ends. Filled out from reference TRBV2 and TRBJ2-2, the complete variable domain reads EPEVTQTPSHQVTQMGQEVILRCVPISNHLYFYWYRQILGQKVEFLVSFYNNEISEKSEIFDDQFSVERPDGSNFTLKIRSTKLEDSAMYFCASSGLHSGELFFGEGSRLTVL.

V and J are TRBV7-9 and TRBJ1-3; TRBD1 matches 9 bases. From germline, CDR1 is SEHNR and CDR2 FQNEAQ (reference sequence). The trim removed 6 bases at V and 1 base at J, leaving 4 bases unmatched. The CDR3 consists of 15 residues. CDR3 DNA sequence: TGTGCCAGCAGTCCGACAGGGGGATCTGGAAACACCATATATTTT. This gives the protein CASSPTGGSGNTIYF. Using reference TRBV7-9 and TRBJ1-3 for the parts outside the CDR3, the full variable domain is DTGVSQNPRHKITKRGQNVTFRCDPISEHNRLYWYRQTLGQGPEFLTYFQNEAQLEKSRLLSDRFSAERPKGSFSTLEIQRTEQGDSAMYLCASSPTGGSGNTIYFGEGSWLTVV.

CDR3 sequence: CASSPPVGAGADEQYF. The CDR3 bases are TGCGCCAGCAGCCCCCCGGTAGGGGCAGGGGCCGACGAGCAGTACTTC. The chain has TRBV4-1 and TRBJ2-7; a weak D match, TRBD1 (6 bases). This CDR3 spans 16 amino acids. Germline CDR1 MGHRA, CDR2 YSYEKL. V lost 4 bases and J lost 5, with 21 bases in between.

In its sample, this clone was seen once. V usage is TRBV5-1 and J usage is TRBJ1-1; a possible D gene is TRBD1 (6 bases). The CDR3 sequence is 13 residues long. CDR1 and CDR2 (germline): SGHRS, YFSETQ. V was trimmed by 1 base and J by 5 bases, leaving 9 bases between them. The CDR3 nucleotides read TGCGCCAGCAGCTTGAATGACAGGACTGAAGCTTTCTTT. Translating gives CASSLNDRTEAFF.

J is TRBJ2-7 and V is TRBV20-1, with TRBD2 as a possible D gene (6 bases). The CDR3 spans 11 residues. Germline lookup yields CDR1 DFQATT and CDR2 SNEGSKA (reference sequence). The V end lost 6 bases, the J end lost 5 bases, and 11 bases lay between the germline ends. CDR3 amino acids: CSAQGLHEQYF. DNA for the CDR3: TGCAGTGCCCAGGGACTTCACGAGCAGTACTTC.

Here the CDR3 DNA reads TGTGCAAGTCGCTTTAGGGAGCCTGAAGCTTTCTTT. Protein sequence: CASRFREPEAFF. V is TRBV12-2 and J is TRBJ1-1. TRBV12-2 is a pseudogene segment. This CDR3 has 12 residues.

The J gene is TRBJ2-1, the V gene TRBV7-6, with TRBD2 matching 11 bases. The J segment lost 4 bases and the V segment lost 1 base, leaving 9 bases of the junction unmatched. Germline V gives CDR1 SGHVS, CDR2 FNYEAQ. This CDR3 has 18 residues. CDR3 residues: CASSLETSGATGYNEQFF. CDR3 nucleotide sequence: TGTGCCAGCAGCTTAGAGACTAGCGGGGCGACAGGGTACAATGAGCAGTTCTTC.

This chain uses TRBV18 with TRBJ2-6, with 8 bases aligning to TRBD2. V gave up 3 bases and J gave up 0 bases; unmatched junction bases: 4. The CDR3 is 17 amino acids. The germline V gene has CDR1 KGHSH and CDR2 LQKENI. The CDR3 DNA reads TGTGCCAGCTCACCCTTAGCGGGGAGCTCTGGGGCCAACGTCCTGACTTTC. Residues: CASSPLAGSSGANVLTF.

The chain joins TRBV11-2 to TRBJ1-1, with a possible D match to TRBD1 (6 bases). Trimming removed 1 base at V and 3 bases at J, with 12 bases between. The CDR3 consists of 15 residues. Germline-derived CDR1 and CDR2 are SGHAT and FQNNGV. The CDR3 DNA reads TGTGCCAGCAGCTTAGCCGGGACATTTTACACTGAAGCTTTCTTT. Amino acid sequence: CASSLAGTFYTEAFF.

The CDR3 DNA is TGCGCCAGCTCGGGGAGGCGGGGCAACAACGAGCAGTACTTC. Its translation: CASSGRRGNNEQYF. The V gene is TRBV10-1, the J gene TRBJ2-7; tentative D call: TRBD2 (6 bases). The CDR3 has 14 residues. Germline lookup yields CDR1 WNHNN and CDR2 SYGVQD (reference sequence). The V end lost 8 bases, the J end lost 5 bases, and 19 bases lay between the germline ends.

The V and J genes are TRBV5-6 and TRBJ2-7, with D perhaps matching TRBD2 (6 bases). This CDR3 has 16 amino acids. V dropped 0 bases and J dropped 1 base, with 14 bases sitting between them. Germline V gives CDR1 SGHDT, CDR2 YYEEEE. The CDR3 bases are TGTGCCAGCAGCTTGGCCTTTTCGGAGGGTTCCTACGAGCAGTACTTC. Its protein is CASSLAFSEGSYEQYF.

This rearrangement joins TRBV3-1 (or the pseudogene TRBV3-2) to TRBJ2-5; D gene uncertain. The V gene's germline CDR1 is LGHDT and CDR2 YNNKEL (reference sequence). CDR3 length: 11 residues. Deletions cut 0 bases from V and 13 bases from J, with 9 bases between. In DNA form, the CDR3 reads TGTGCCAGCAGCCAAGATATCTGGCTGTACTTC. This translates into CASSQDIWLYF.

The chain couples TRBV5-1 to TRBJ1-5; D call uncertain. The CDR3 sequence is 15 residues long. V was pared by 0 bases and J by 6 bases, with 13 bases between. The germline gives CDR1 SGHRS, CDR2 YFSETQ. The CDR3 DNA is TGCGCCAGCAGCTTGGTAGCGGGAGGCAGTCAGCCCCAGCATTTT. It yields the protein CASSLVAGGSQPQHF.

The chain recombines TRBV30 with TRBJ1-2; the D gene is possibly TRBD1 (5 bases). CDR3 length equals 11 residues. Germline CDR1 and CDR2: GTSNPN and SVGIG (reference sequence). Trimming took 0 bases from V and 8 from J, leaving 7 bases between them. CDR3 DNA sequence: TGTGCCTGGAGTGTAGCAGGGGGCTACACCTTC. Its translation is CAWSVAGGYTF. Using reference TRBV30 and TRBJ1-2 for the parts outside the CDR3, the full variable domain is SQTIHQWPATLVQPVGSPLSLECTVEGTSNPNLYWYRQAAGRGLQLLFYSVGIGQISSEVPQNLSASRPQDRQFILSSKKLLLSDSGFYLCAWSVAGGYTFGSGTRLTVV.